Presented here are 17 T cell receptor beta chains from one specimen sequenced in a study of T cell responses to AZD1222 COVID-19 vaccine. Sequencing used immunoSEQ multiplex PCR; TCRdb keeps in-frame clones, though not all of them. The top ten hold around 1.6% of the sample, which has some 170,000 clones, about 89% seen once. The material sequenced was peripheral blood, taken on day 0 of AZD1222 vaccination. The receptors originated from an adult in good health.

This clone was detected once. The V and J genes are TRBV28 and TRBJ2-1; 10 positions match TRBD2. Trimming took 2 bases from V and 9 from J; bases not matched to a gene: 4. Looked up from germline, CDR1 is MDHEN and CDR2 is SYDVKM. The CDR3 is 14 amino acids. In DNA, the CDR3 is TGTGCCAGCAGTTTACCCGGGACTAGCGTTGAGCAGTTCTTC. Its translation: CASSLPGTSVEQFF.

This clone was observed a few times. V and J are TRBV5-6 and TRBJ1-1; TRBD1 matches at 7 bases. Germline loops: CDR1 SGHDT, CDR2 YYEEEE. Trimming took 2 bases from V and 4 from J; bases not matched to a gene: 5. The CDR3 totals 14 residues. CDR3 nucleotides: TGTGCCAGCAGCTTTGTAGGGGGCAGCACTGAAGCTTTCTTT. Translation gives CASSFVGGSTEAFF.

This rearrangement joins TRBV28 to TRBJ1-2; D is perhaps TRBD1 (5 bases). V lost 9 bases and J lost 5, with 13 bases in between. Germline V gene sequence: CDR1 MDHEN, CDR2 SYDVKM. The CDR3 length is 12 residues. The CDR3 region has the DNA TGTGCCAGTCGTAGGGACGCTTATGGCTACACCTTC. This codes for CASRRDAYGYTF.

V and J are TRBV30 and TRBJ2-7; D call uncertain. The length of the CDR3 is 14 residues. CDR1 is GTSNPN, CDR2 SVGIG, per germline (reference sequence). V shed 4 bases and J shed 1 base, with 14 bases lying between them. The CDR3 DNA is TGTGCCTGGAAAAGGAGCAGTCTGTCCTACGAGCAGTACTTC. Translating gives CAWKRSSLSYEQYF.

The gene calls are TRBV19 and TRBJ2-5; D perhaps matches TRBD1 (6 bases). The CDR3 consists of 13 residues. CDR1 is LNHDA and CDR2 is SQIVND in the germline V gene (reference sequence). Trimming pared 6 bases from V and 5 bases from J, leaving 13 bases between. CDR3 sequence reads: CASSTGLPETQYF. Here the CDR3 DNA reads TGTGCCAGTAGCACAGGGCTCCCGGAGACCCAGTACTTC.

The chain couples TRBV7-2 to TRBJ2-2, with TRBD2 as a possible D gene (6 bases). This CDR3 comprises 15 residues. CDR1 SGHTA and CDR2 FQGNSA come from the germline V gene. The V and J ends lost 9 bases and 4 bases respectively, with 18 bases between them. The CDR3 here is CASKIRGAGTGELFF. In nucleotides, the CDR3 is TGTGCCAGTAAAATTAGGGGAGCGGGCACCGGGGAGCTGTTTTTT.

The rearrangement joins TRBV19 to TRBJ2-1; possibly TRBD2 for D (5 bases). Germline assignment: CDR1 LNHDA and CDR2 SQIVND (reference sequence). With 4 bases removed from V and 0 bases from J, the gap between germline ends came to 13 bases. The CDR3 spans 16 residues. The CDR3 here is CASSTIRGSSYNEQFF. Written as DNA, the CDR3 is TGTGCCAGTAGTACCATCCGGGGAAGCTCCTACAATGAGCAGTTCTTC. The whole variable domain, filled in from reference TRBV19 and TRBJ2-1, reads DGGITQSPKYLFRKEGQNVTLSCEQNLNHDAMYWYRQDPGQGLRLIYYSQIVNDFQKGDIAEGYSVSREKKESFPLTVTSAQKNPTAFYLCASSTIRGSSYNEQFFGPGTRLTVL.

In this sample, this clone turned up a few times. The chain has TRBV7-9 and TRBJ2-1, with TRBD1 matching over 11 bases. Germline CDR1 reads SEHNR; CDR2 reads FQNEAQ (reference sequence). The CDR3 runs to 18 residues. J was trimmed by 8 bases and V by 3 bases; bases with no gene match: 15. CDR3 region: CASSFYSLSDRGLDEQFF. The CDR3 DNA reads as TGTGCCAGCAGCTTTTATTCCTTATCGGACAGGGGGCTCGATGAGCAGTTCTTC.

V usage is TRBV6-1 and J usage is TRBJ2-7; 14 positions agree with TRBD2. The J segment lost 4 bases and the V segment lost 1 base, leaving 9 bases of the junction unmatched. This CDR3 has 18 amino acids. Germline CDR1 is MNHNS and CDR2 is SASEGT. This CDR3 is CASSEGGTSGSLRYEQYF. As DNA, the CDR3 is TGTGCCAGCAGTGAAGGAGGGACTAGCGGGAGTTTGAGGTACGAGCAGTACTTC.

J is TRBJ1-6 and V is TRBV2, with D unresolved. The germline V gene has CDR1 SNHLY and CDR2 FYNNEI. V gave up 8 bases and J gave up 0 bases, with 11 bases separating them. CDR3 length: 15 residues. The CDR3 protein is CASSVGSSYNSPLHF. DNA for the CDR3: TGTGCCAGCTCAGTCGGGAGCTCCTATAATTCACCCCTCCACTTT.

This clone appeared a single time. The CDR3 sequence is CASSSGQGGTEAFF. The DNA of the CDR3 is TGCGCCAGCAGCTCCGGACAGGGAGGAACTGAAGCTTTCTTT. The rearrangement uses TRBV5-1 and TRBJ1-1; 8 nucleotides line up with TRBD1. Germline lookup yields CDR1 SGHRS and CDR2 YFSETQ. J was trimmed by 5 bases and V by 3 bases; bases with no gene match: 6. This CDR3 comprises 14 residues.

This rearrangement joins TRBV28 to TRBJ2-2; D unresolved. Deletions cut 5 bases from V and 3 bases from J, with 19 bases between. The CDR3 totals 17 residues. Germline V gene data show CDR1 as MDHEN and CDR2 as SYDVKM. The CDR3 DNA reads as TGTGCCAGCAGTCCAAGCCTTTTTTTTAGGGACACCGGGGAGCTGTTTTTT. Translated, it gives CASSPSLFFRDTGELFF.

This sequence joins TRBV18 and TRBJ1-4, with 7 bases identical to TRBD1. CDR3 length equals 15 residues. CDR1 is KGHSH, CDR2 LQKENI, per germline. V lost 6 bases, J lost 2 bases, and 6 bases stayed unmatched. CDR3 in amino acids: CASSGIQGTNEKLFF. For the CDR3, the DNA is TGTGCCAGCTCCGGCATACAGGGGACTAATGAAAAACTGTTTTTT.

The V call is TRBV6-5, the J call TRBJ1-4, with D maybe TRBD1 (5 bases). The CDR3 spans 13 residues. CDR1 is MNHEY and CDR2 is SVGAGI in the germline V gene. V lost 4 bases, J lost 6 bases, and 9 bases lay in between. The CDR3 loop is CASSLGLHEKLFF. Here the CDR3 DNA reads TGTGCCAGCAGTTTGGGACTTCATGAAAAACTGTTTTTT.

V usage is TRBV6-1 and J usage is TRBJ1-1; no reliable D call. This CDR3 contains 14 residues. Trimming removed 0 bases from V and 4 bases from J, with 9 bases in between. The germline V gene has CDR1 MNHNS and CDR2 SASEGT. In DNA, the CDR3 is TGTGCCAGCAGTGAAGCGATGCAGGCCACTGAAGCTTTCTTT. Translating gives CASSEAMQATEAFF.

V and J are TRBV20-1 and TRBJ1-1; no reliable D call. V gave up 3 bases and J gave up 4 bases, with 6 bases separating them. CDR3 length: 11 amino acids. CDR1 and CDR2 from the germline V gene are DFQATT and SNEGSKA (reference sequence). CDR3 nucleotide sequence: TGCAGTGCTAGCAACCCCACTGAAGCTTTCTTT. This encodes CSASNPTEAFF.

The gene calls are TRBV10-1 and TRBJ2-1, with D possibly called TRBD1 or TRBD2 (5 bases each). V gave up 5 bases and J gave up 10 bases, with 12 bases separating them. The CDR3 consists of 12 residues. Germline V gives CDR1 WNHNN, CDR2 SYGVQD (reference sequence). DNA for the CDR3: TGCGCCAGCAGTCCAACCGGGGCCGAGCAGTTCTTC. It specifies CASSPTGAEQFF.